This T cell receptor (beta chain) was captured by sequencing in a study of shared clonotypes between healthy human individuals. In the study overall: Donor ages ranged 18 to 49 years: a couple of women, a few men.

Data came from immunoSEQ multiplex PCR; TCRdb stores just in-frame clones and leaves some out. The table has over a million clones, around 78% seen once; the top ten hold 0.55% to 0.7%. This clone showed up just once. V was trimmed by 0 bases and J by 3 bases, leaving 13 bases between them. Per the germline V gene, CDR1 is SGHDT and CDR2 is YYEEEE. The CDR3 totals 15 residues. The TCR sequence derives from a man younger than 35 in good health. Some clones in this sample may be carry-over from other donors' samples. The genes are TRBV5-6 and TRBJ2-7; D unclear. Source material: memory CD4+ T cells from PBMCs. The subset is: CD45RA-negative fraction. The CDR3 bases are TGTGCCAGCAGCTTGGCCAGCAACTTCGACTACGAGCAGTACTTC. This encodes CASSLASNFDYEQYF.